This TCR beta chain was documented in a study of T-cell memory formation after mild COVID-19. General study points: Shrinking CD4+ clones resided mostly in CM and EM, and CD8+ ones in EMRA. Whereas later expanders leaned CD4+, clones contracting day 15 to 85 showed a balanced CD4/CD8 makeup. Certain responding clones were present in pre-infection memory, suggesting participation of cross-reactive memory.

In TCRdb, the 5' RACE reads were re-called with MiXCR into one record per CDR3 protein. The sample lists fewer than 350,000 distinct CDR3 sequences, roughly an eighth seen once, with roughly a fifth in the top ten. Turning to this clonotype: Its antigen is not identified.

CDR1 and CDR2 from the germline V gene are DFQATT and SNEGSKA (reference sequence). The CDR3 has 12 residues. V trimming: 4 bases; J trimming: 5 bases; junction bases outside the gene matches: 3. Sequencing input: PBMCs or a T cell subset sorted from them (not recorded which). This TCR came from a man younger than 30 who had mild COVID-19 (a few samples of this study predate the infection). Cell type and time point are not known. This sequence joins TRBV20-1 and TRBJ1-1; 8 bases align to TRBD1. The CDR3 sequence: CSAKTGGTEAFF. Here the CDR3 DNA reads TGCAGTGCTAAAACAGGGGGAACTGAAGCTTTCTTT.